Listed below are T cell receptor beta chains from one sample, sequenced in a study of technical replicates of blood from a few donors. Assay: immunoSEQ multiplex PCR; the TCRdb copy retains only in-frame clones and omits some. The sample includes about 97,000 clones, about 96% of them seen just once. The source material was T cells isolated from PBMCs. The receptors derive from a human donor in good health. CDR3s include the opening cysteine and the closing phenylalanine or tryptophan. A D gene is named only where the DNA matches it firmly. Some rows have no size entry. The others give once, few or many, or a class for an expanded clone.

J gene | clone size | V gene | D gene | CDR3 length | CDR3 protein | CDR3 DNA
TRBJ2-7 | . | TRBV11-3 | . | 14 | CASSWRDSRYEQYF | TGTGCCAGCAGCTGGCGGGACAGCCGCTACGAGCAGTACTTC
TRBJ2-7 | . | TRBV9 | TRBD2 | 13 | CASSEGLGNEQYF | TGTGCCAGCAGCGAGGGACTAGGAAACGAGCAGTACTTC
TRBJ2-3 | . | TRBV4-2 | . | 17 | CASSQELTRSASDTQYF | TGTGCCAGCAGCCAAGAACTGACTAGATCGGCTTCAGATACGCAGTATTTT
TRBJ2-2 | . | TRBV29-1 | TRBD2 | 14 | CSVGLAGNTGELFF | TGCAGCGTCGGACTAGCGGGGAACACCGGGGAGCTGTTTTTT
TRBJ1-2 | . | TRBV7-9 | . | 13 | CASSPTLNYGYTF | TGTGCCAGCAGCCCGACATTGAACTATGGCTACACCTTC
TRBJ2-7 | . | TRBV25-1 | TRBD2 | 15 | CASSDSGGLAYEQYF | TGTGCCAGCAGTGATAGCGGGGGACTTGCCTACGAGCAGTACTTC
TRBJ2-7 | . | TRBV19 | . | 15 | CASSIVDFAGYEQYF | TGTGCCAGTAGTATCGTGGACTTCGCCGGGTACGAGCAGTACTTC
TRBJ2-2 | once | TRBV7-3 | TRBD2 | 13 | CASRQLATGELFF | TGTGCCAGCAGACAACTAGCGACCGGGGAGCTGTTTTTT
TRBJ2-3 | . | TRBV28 | . | 14 | CASTRPGTTDTQYF | TGTGCCAGCACCCGGCCGGGAACCACAGATACGCAGTATTTT
TRBJ1-1 | . | TRBV7-6 | . | 16 | CASSPVISRRNTEAFF | TGTGCCAGCAGCCCGGTTATAAGCCGAAGGAACACTGAAGCTTTCTTT
TRBJ2-5 | . | TRBV10-1 | . | 15 | CASSRGTRFEETQYF | TGCGCCAGCAGTCGCGGGACCCGCTTCGAAGAGACCCAGTACTTC
TRBJ2-5 | . | TRBV9 | . | 16 | CASSVGGGTSGETQYF | TGTGCCAGCAGCGTAGGGGGGGGCACGTCGGGAGAGACCCAGTACTTC
TRBJ1-1 | . | TRBV5-1 | TRBD1 | 14 | CASSQRPGQSEAFF | TGCGCCAGCAGCCAGAGACCGGGACAGTCTGAAGCTTTCTTT
TRBJ1-2 | . | TRBV2 | . | 16 | CASSDLGQGINYGYTF | TGTGCCAGCAGTGATTTAGGTCAGGGAATTAACTATGGCTACACCTTC
TRBJ2-1 | . | TRBV19 | TRBD2 | 16 | CASSIGPRESYNEQFF | TGTGCCAGTAGTATAGGGCCGCGGGAGTCCTACAATGAGCAGTTCTTC